This TCR beta chain is drawn from a study of a mutant IDH1 vaccine in newly diagnosed glioma. On the study more broadly: There were about 60% males and about 38% females among treated patients, whose mean age was about 38 years.

With regard to this clone: Its antigen remains unknown.

Profiled with immunoSEQ multiplex PCR; TCRdb holds only in-frame clones, not every one. The table includes approximately 100,000 clones, 89% detected once. Germline lookup yields CDR1 SGHVS and CDR2 FQNEAQ. This CDR3 has 15 amino acids. V was trimmed by 4 bases and J by 2 bases, leaving 15 bases between them. Time point denoted: week 47, end of study. What each vaccine dose contained was 300 ug of mutant IDH1 20-mer peptide, accompanied by topical imiquimod. Patients in the study were vaccinated eight times, receiving shots in weeks 1, 3, 5, 7, 11, 15, 19 and 23. The sample was PBMCs, taken from a glioma patient whose treatment included an IDH1 peptide vaccine. This TCR derives from a woman in her forties or fifties with glioma. J is TRBJ2-7 and V is TRBV7-8, with a possible D match to TRBD1 (5 bases). CDR3 bases: TGTGCCAGCAGCTCCCGAGGAACAGGAACCTACGAGCAGTACTTC. Residues: CASSSRGTGTYEQYF.